This TCR beta chain was identified during a study of cytomegalovirus exposure and HLA in healthy donors. The CDR3 covers 15 residues. The germline V and J ends were trimmed by 8 bases and 4 bases, with 20 bases remaining between them. The germline gives CDR1 MNHEY, CDR2 SMNVEV (reference sequence). A word on this clone: Its antigen is as yet unknown.

General study points: A later analysis showed TCR association rates differing by HLA locus, peaking at DRB1 and lowest at HLA-C.

PCR employed 60 Vbeta and 13 Jbeta primers. The assay was immunoSEQ multiplex PCR, and TCRdb's table has in-frame clones only and misses some. The sample lists about 150,000 clones; 80% were seen once. V gene TRBV27 combines with J gene TRBJ1-2; maybe TRBD1 (5 bases). The TCR originated in a woman in her forties in good health and CMV-seropositive. The sample was PBMCs. In DNA form, the CDR3 reads TGTGCCAGCGGAGTTCGTGGGGGGGGGACCTATGGCTACACCTTC. Translated: CASGVRGGGTYGYTF.